The 7 T cell receptor beta chains below were found in one sample sequenced in a study of regulatory T cells in long-lasting Graves disease. The time point here: newly diagnosed GD, antithyroid drugs for less than 3 months. The TCR library used RNA extracted from PBMCs. TCR beta libraries were built with iRepertoire HTBI primers and Arm-PCR of CDR3 regions. MiXCR, run by TCRdb on the multiplex PCR reads, gives a single entry per CDR3 protein. The table shows roughly 610,000 distinct CDR3 sequences, with 16% occurring only once. Separately, the same data were catalogued under a study of T cells in Graves' hyperthyroidism and ophthalmopathy.

The sequences come from peripheral blood mononuclear cells (PBMCs), collected at new diagnosis, from a patient treated with antithyroid drugs. All receptors come from a woman aged 30 to 39 with Graves disease.

This clonotype appeared a few times. The chain links TRBV10-1 to TRBJ2-3; 9 nucleotides align to TRBD1. CDR3 length equals 16 residues. The germline CDR1 and CDR2 sequences are WNHNN and SYGVQD (reference sequence). The J segment lost 8 bases and the V segment lost 0 bases, leaving 9 bases of the junction unmatched. The CDR3 protein is CASSESGTGIHFTQYF. Here the CDR3 DNA reads TGCGCCAGCAGTGAGTCCGGGACAGGGATCCACTTTACGCAGTATTTT.

Ten or more counts support this clonotype. The V gene is TRBV4-1, the J gene TRBJ2-5, with D maybe TRBD2 (5 bases). The CDR3 sequence is 14 residues long. Germline V gives CDR1 MGHRA, CDR2 YSYEKL. The V and J ends lost 4 bases and 0 bases respectively, with 9 bases between them. The CDR3 sequence is CASSRSGYQETQYF. The DNA of the CDR3 is TGCGCCAGCAGCCGCTCGGGGTACCAAGAGACCCAGTACTTC.

Many counts were recorded for this clonotype. This chain joins TRBV28 and TRBJ2-7, with a possible D match to TRBD2 (6 bases). The V gene lost 6 bases and the J gene lost 2 bases, with 14 bases spanning the gap. This CDR3 spans 14 amino acids. Germline V gives CDR1 MDHEN, CDR2 SYDVKM. The CDR3 loop reads CASSFYGGTYEQYF. For the CDR3, the DNA is TGTGCCAGCAGCTTTTATGGCGGGACCTACGAGCAGTACTTC.

The chain links TRBV27 to TRBJ2-3, with 8 bases matching TRBD1. This CDR3 region has 18 residues. V trimming: 5 bases; J trimming: 0 bases; junction bases outside the gene matches: 13. Germline V CDR1 and CDR2: MNHEY, SMNVEV (reference sequence). DNA for the CDR3: TGTGCCAGCAGTCTTAGGATTATCGGGACAGGTAGCACAGATACGCAGTATTTT. Translation gives CASSLRIIGTGSTDTQYF.

A few counts support this clonotype. This sequence joins TRBV5-1 and TRBJ2-7; tentative D call: TRBD1 (5 bases). V shed 3 bases and J shed 1 base, with 11 bases lying between them. Per germline, CDR1 SGHRS and CDR2 YFSETQ. The CDR3 has 14 amino acids. The chain's CDR3 is CASSWHRLSYEQYF. Written as DNA, the CDR3 is TGCGCCAGCAGCTGGCACAGGCTATCCTACGAGCAGTACTTC.

This clonotype was seen repeatedly, ten times or more. This chain uses TRBV11-2 with TRBJ2-7; 9 bases fit TRBD1. This CDR3 has 14 amino acids. V lost 5 bases and J lost 6; bases outside the gene matches: 8. The germline V gene has CDR1 SGHAT and CDR2 FQNNGV. Here the CDR3 DNA reads TGTGCCAGCAGCCCACCCCGACAGGGGGGCGAGCAGTACTTC. Its translation: CASSPPRQGGEQYF.

This chain uses TRBV20-1 with TRBJ2-5; D unclear. This CDR3 has 12 residues. V was clipped by 6 bases and J by 5 bases, with 13 bases between them. CDR1 and CDR2 (germline): DFQATT, SNEGSKA (reference sequence). DNA of the CDR3: TGCAGTGCAGCAAGGACGTGGGAGACCCAGTACTTC. As protein: CSAARTWETQYF.